What follows describes a single T cell receptor (beta chain). The target antigen is unknown. These data are taken from a study of cytomegalovirus exposure and HLA in healthy donors. Study-level findings and limits: Among TCR beta chains, those listed as cytomegalovirus-associated numbered about 150.

This CDR3 contains 14 residues. The germline V gene encodes CDR1 LNHDA and CDR2 SQIVND (reference sequence). The trim removed 2 bases at V and 4 bases at J, leaving 2 bases unmatched. With 60 Vbeta and 13 Jbeta primers, the PCR was carried out. Sequencing was performed with immunoSEQ multiplex PCR; in TCRdb, only in-frame clones are kept and a portion is missing. The data show about 100,000 clones, approximately 76% seen once. The receptor comes from an older woman in good health and CMV-seropositive. Sequencing was carried out using PBMCs. This rearrangement joins TRBV19 to TRBJ2-1; 7 bases line up with TRBD2. For the CDR3, the DNA is TGTGCCAGTAGTATAACTAGCGAGTACAATGAGCAGTTCTTC. Amino acid sequence: CASSITSEYNEQFF.